This T cell receptor (beta chain) came from a study of cytomegalovirus exposure and HLA in healthy donors (dated by TCRdb to 2015 to 2018). For the wider study: An earlier analysis of some 600 of the donors reported 276 Gb of sequence data and about 120 million unique TCR beta sequences obtained from 180 million or so T cells. An early release that covered fewer than 750 HLA-typed donors contained around 300 gigabases of sequencing data and tens of millions of unique TCR sequences. Among the roughly 400 genotyped donors, approximately 82% belonged to the genetic ancestry cluster associated with self-reported Caucasian donors. The study aimed to test whether cataloging public T cell receptors could reveal signatures of past pathogen exposure. The study profiled the T cell repertoires of some 610 subjects by immunosequencing and related them to cytomegalovirus serostatus. Along with the approximately 600-subject first cohort, a separate validation cohort of 120 different subjects was used. To predict cytomegalovirus infection status, the study combined high-throughput TCR immunosequencing, statistical association of individual TCRs with disease status, and machine learning. In a later analysis, previously published TCR beta repertoires from about 640 donors were re-analyzed and high-resolution HLA genotyping was added so that TCR occurrence patterns could be studied. Rather than drawing on any new phenotypic data, the later analysis identified candidate immune exposures from TCR beta sequences and the way those sequences occurred across donors. An earlier analysis of approximately 640 of the donors applied high-throughput TCR beta sequencing to assess whether each TCR beta V gene segment acted as functional or pseudogenic. Alongside the repertoire data, information on donor age, sex, ethnicity and CMV serostatus was compiled. In a later genetic analysis, genome-wide SNP genotypes for about three fifths of the roughly 670 donors were used, and that subset was treated as a discovery cohort. All discovery cohort repertoires had been generated using a single sequencing platform. Both class I and class II loci were covered by HLA typing, at four-digit resolution. Typing coverage varied by locus: roughly 629-640 donors for A, B, C, DRB1 and DQB1; 500 to 550 for DQA1; nearly 610 for DPA1; roughly 450 for DPB1. Because of strong linkage in the cohort, a few DR-DQ haplotypes were treated as single units for association and clustering. Across under 500 genotyped donors of the cohort, an average of approximately 220,000 unique TCR beta nucleotide sequences per donor were sequenced, and roughly 20% of those sequences were non-productive.

The CDR3 runs 15 amino acids, cysteine and phenylalanine included. Only CDR3 DNA remains: 45 bases, in frame from the first base. Clipping removes 7 bases from V and 7 bases from J, with 16 as the unmatched junction base count. CDR1 and CDR2, per the germline V gene (reference sequence), are MNHNY and SVGAGI. Library generation was performed with the immunoSEQ multiplex PCR assay. For the multiplex PCR, a mixture combining 60 forward primers for TCR Vbeta segments and 13 reverse primers for TCR Jbeta segments was used. A multiplex PCR assay on genomic DNA amplified the CDR3 region of rearranged TCR beta genes. The amplified TCR beta libraries were sequenced on the Illumina HiSeq System as 87-base-pair reads. The study's own analysis went as follows. A later analysis counted tens of millions of unique TCR beta chains across the 666 repertoires, and roughly 10 million of these chains were shared by at least two donors. Raw reads were error-corrected and collapsed into unique sequences by a nearest-neighbor algorithm in which closely related sequences were merged to remove PCR and sequencing errors. CDR3 sequences were aligned to IMGT reference sequences to assign V, D and J gene segments. For a sequence to be retained, a match of at least six nucleotides to both a V gene segment and a J gene segment was required. Rearrangements were classified as productive when the CDR3 lacked stop codons and remained in frame with V and J, and all other rearrangements were classified as non-productive. Following IMGT convention, CDR3 was defined as the stretch from the second conserved V-encoded cysteine to the conserved J-encoded phenylalanine. The earlier analysis of 587 of the donors excluded sequences that lacked an unambiguous match to a single V gene segment. An earlier analysis of just under 600 of the donors called V segments functional above 56.7% productive rearrangements and segregating when the between-donor standard deviation exceeded 5%. A statistical classification framework was built to diagnose cytomegalovirus status from the catalog of TCR beta chain sequences. A later analysis assigned V and J genes by comparing TCR nucleotide sequences with IMGT/GENE-DB human TR gene sequences. A later analysis assigned CDR3 sequences and most-parsimonious VDJ recombination scenarios with the TCRdist pipeline. In a later analysis, each TCR beta chain was defined by its CDR3 amino acid sequence together with its V-gene family, and reads lacking a unique V-gene family were excluded. As a way to deal with suspected cross-contamination and a sequencing artifact, a later analysis dropped 450 to 600 nucleotide sequences that were highly shared and had low generation probability. In a later analysis, a clonal expansion index was calculated for each public chain from normalized within-repertoire ranks of inferred template counts. Generation probabilities in a later analysis came from a VDJ recombination model fitted to out-of-frame rearrangements, and those results were checked against IGoR. In a later analysis, TCR-TCR, TCR-HLA and TCR-CMV co-occurrence was scored with hypergeometric tests, and a repertoire-size bias correction was applied to TCR pairs. In a later analysis, false discovery rates were estimated by permuting HLA or CMV assignments 20 times. In a later analysis, co-occurring TCRs were grouped with DBSCAN, and TCRdist sequence similarity was added when clustering was performed within HLA-allele-positive subsets. Co-occurrence clustering excluded repertoires with fewer than 30,000 or more than 120,000 public chains, plus five with anomalous nucleotide sharing. TCRdb provides this immuneACCESS table in a form limited to in-frame rearrangements. Some clones are lacking; in checked studies, under half of them reflect an unresolved V gene, and why the rest are absent is not known. V and J calls and clone size are as listed in that table; D and trimming were resolved from the DNA. The sample table shows some 120,000 clones, and approximately 87% are seen once. The top ten constitute approximately 20% of the sample.

About this clone itself: Its antigen is unknown. Base qualities are not provided; no much larger clone lies one nucleotide away.

The cohort consisted of 666 healthy bone marrow donors. At the time of sampling, all cohort members were nominally healthy, though unrecorded immune exposures were likely present. The donor was CMV seropositive and was included in the group of approximately 310 seropositive cohort members. A peripheral blood sample was collected from each donor, and TCR beta sequencing was performed on peripheral blood mononuclear cells. Genomic DNA was extracted from the blood cell samples with the Qiagen DNeasy Blood Extraction Kit. The study at large found these results: This cohort had only TCR beta chains sequenced, and the lack of alpha or paired-chain data limited which features could be detected. According to the authors, the approach could potentially be generalized to other disease states and immunological phenotypes. Seventeen rarely observed V segments, including chromosome 9 orphons, were excluded from the earlier analysis of about 600 of the donors because counts were too low. The sequencing pipeline was judged likely to have produced a cluster of highly shared sequence variants as a technical artifact. Because HLA typing was unavailable for some donors at each locus, only the typed subset was used in association tests. Most CMV-associated TCR beta chains appeared to be HLA-restricted in a later analysis, and the HLA associations seemed to be driven largely by CMV exposure. Correlated functional status among segregating V segments might be attributable to linkage disequilibrium, but an unknown experimental factor could not be ruled out. A later genetic analysis associated a missense DCLRE1C variant with V-gene and J-gene trimming of TCR beta chains, and an independent cohort replicated the association. The classifier was reported to diagnose cytomegalovirus status with high specificity and sensitivity in both the original and validation cohorts. A later analysis found that HLA-associated TCR beta chains were more clonally expanded and had lower generation probabilities than equally common non-associated chains. In a later analysis, TCR association rates were found to vary across HLA loci, with the most associated TCRs seen for DRB1 alleles and the fewest for HLA-C alleles. When HLA alleles, especially DR and DQ, strongly co-occurred, TCR associations were difficult to assign to individual alleles. A total of roughly 160 TCR beta chains were listed by the study as associated with cytomegalovirus. Sequencing depth was assumed to be roughly uniform across donors in the presence/absence analyses, though that assumption may not hold. In a later analysis, several top co-occurrence clusters were reported to appear linked to parvovirus B19, influenza, CMV and Epstein-Barr virus. The only immune exposure information available for the cohort was CMV serostatus. Three of the identified cytomegalovirus-associated TCR beta chains were confirmed in vitro to be specific for cytomegalovirus antigens. The 87-base-pair reads could not distinguish some IMGT-functional V segments, including TRBV6-2 and TRBV6-3, so those segments were excluded. Most TCR sequences were observed very rarely across donors, whereas some public TCRs were present in many individuals. Specific HLA alleles were associated with 15,000 to 20,000 TCR beta sequences at a false discovery rate of 0.05 in a later analysis. Compared with the approximately 700-donor mean, donors in an Asian-associated ancestry cluster had fewer N-insertions in productive TCRs, according to a later genetic analysis. A further reported finding was that TCR beta sequences accurately predicted the HLA-A and HLA-B alleles for most subjects in the first cohort. In an earlier analysis of about 600 of the donors, most TCR beta V segments appeared in productive rearrangements about 90% or about 30% of the time, broadly matching IMGT annotations.

This receptor was taken from a young man in good health and CMV-seropositive. The chain links TRBV6-6 with TRBJ2-7; the central 7 bases match TRBD2. Source material: PBMCs. The DNA sequence follows: TGTGCCAGCATTGAACGGCGGACTAGGCCGTCGGAGCAGTACTTC. It translates as CASIERRTRPSEQYF.